Below, 5 T cell receptor beta chains from the same sample are listed, as sequenced in a study of blood T cell repertoires in COVID-19. Profiling relied on immunoSEQ multiplex PCR, and the TCRdb table lists in-frame clones only, not all of them. The sample consists of 150,000 to 200,000 clones, 86% of them appearing once. The source material was peripheral blood. These receptors were collected from a woman in her fifties or sixties with COVID-19, enrolled during active disease.

This chain links TRBV5-6 with TRBJ2-7; D is unresolved. This CDR3 has 16 amino acids. The germline V gene has CDR1 SGHDT and CDR2 YYEEEE. V was shortened by 0 bases and J by 5 bases, with 18 bases between the two germline ends. For the CDR3, the DNA is TGTGCCAGCAGCTTGGAGATCGGCGGTGTTACCGACGAGCAGTACTTC. This sequence encodes CASSLEIGGVTDEQYF.

The genes are TRBV3-1 (or the pseudogene TRBV3-2) and TRBJ2-7; 9 bases fit TRBD2. Germline CDR1 LGHDT, CDR2 YNNKEL (reference sequence). The CDR3 consists of 15 residues. Germline trimming cut 4 bases from V and 0 bases from J; bases unmatched to any gene: 4. The CDR3 DNA sequence: TGTGCCAGCAGCCCTAGCGGGACTAGCTCCTACGAGCAGTACTTC. Protein product: CASSPSGTSSYEQYF.

This clone was found once. Written as DNA, the CDR3 is TGTGCCTGGACGGAGTTAATGAACACTGAAGCTTTCTTT. Protein: CAWTELMNTEAFF. The chain has TRBV30 and TRBJ1-1; no clear D gene. CDR3 length equals 13 residues. V gave up 4 bases and J gave up 0 bases, with 9 bases separating them. CDR1 is GTSNPN and CDR2 is SVGIG in the germline V gene (reference sequence).

V gene TRBV19 combines with J gene TRBJ2-7; TRBD1 matches 12 bases. Germline V gene sequence: CDR1 LNHDA, CDR2 SQIVND (reference sequence). The length of the CDR3 is 16 residues. J lost 6 bases, V lost 4 bases, and 10 bases had no gene match. The CDR3 nucleotides read TGTGCCAGTAGTACAAGGCCGGGACAGGGGGCGGGCGAGCAGTACTTC. Protein sequence: CASSTRPGQGAGEQYF.

This clone was detected only once. This chain connects TRBV21-1 to TRBJ2-1; the table's D call, TRBD2, was not checked against the DNA. TRBV21-1 is tagged as a pseudogene. The CDR3 totals 17 residues. The CDR3 sequence: CASSRIDPGLAGIEQFF. The CDR3 DNA reads as TGTGCCAGCAGCAGGATCGACCCGGGACTAGCGGGAATTGAGCAGTTCTTC.